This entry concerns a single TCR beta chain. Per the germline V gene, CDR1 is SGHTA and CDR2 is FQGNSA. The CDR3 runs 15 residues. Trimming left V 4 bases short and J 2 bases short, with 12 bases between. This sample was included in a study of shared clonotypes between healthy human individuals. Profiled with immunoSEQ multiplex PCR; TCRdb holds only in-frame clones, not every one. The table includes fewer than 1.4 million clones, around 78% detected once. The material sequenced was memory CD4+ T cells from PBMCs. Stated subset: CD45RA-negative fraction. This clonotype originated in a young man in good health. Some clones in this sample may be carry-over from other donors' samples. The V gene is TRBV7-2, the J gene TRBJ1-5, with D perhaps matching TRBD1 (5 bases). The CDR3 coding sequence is TGTGCCAGCAGCTCGATCCAGGGCCGCAATCAGCCCCAGCATTTT. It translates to CASSSIQGRNQPQHF.